This TCR beta chain originates from a study of T cells in Graves' hyperthyroidism and ophthalmopathy. After removal of 3 bases from V and 3 bases from J, the junction contained 6 bases not matched to a gene. CDR3 length: 15 amino acids. Germline assignment: CDR1 DFQATT and CDR2 SNEGSKA (reference sequence). It was RNA transcripts that yielded the amplified TCR beta CDR3 regions. The study used the HTBI primer set for a first-round RT-PCR of the TCR CDR3. From the multiplex PCR reads, TCRdb called clonotypes with MiXCR, one entry per CDR3 protein. The repertoire includes 300,000 to 450,000 distinct CDR3 sequences, approximately 15% of them detected once, and approximately 11% sits in the top ten. Patients showing uncontrolled infection, other autoimmune disease, pregnancy or lactation were ineligible.

The chain is built from TRBV20-1 and TRBJ1-4, with TRBD1 identical over 8 bases. Input material: blood. This sequence originates from a woman in her sixties with Graves' hyperthyroidism. DNA for the CDR3: TGCAGTGCTAGCTCAGGGGGCGCGGCTAATGAAAAACTGTTTTTT. As protein: CSASSGGAANEKLFF.